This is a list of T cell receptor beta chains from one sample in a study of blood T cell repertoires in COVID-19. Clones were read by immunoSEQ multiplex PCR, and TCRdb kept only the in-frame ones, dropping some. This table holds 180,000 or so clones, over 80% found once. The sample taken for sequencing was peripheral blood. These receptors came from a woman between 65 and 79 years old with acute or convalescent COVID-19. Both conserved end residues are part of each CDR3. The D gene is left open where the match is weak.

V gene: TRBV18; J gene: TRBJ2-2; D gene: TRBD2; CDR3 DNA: TGTGCCAGCTCACCACCTACTAGCGGGAGCTTTTCGGCCGGGGAGCTGTTTTTT; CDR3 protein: CASSPPTSGSFSAGELFF
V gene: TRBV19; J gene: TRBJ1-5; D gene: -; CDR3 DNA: TGTGCCAGTAGTCCACAAACCGGGACGGAAGCGGGGAGCAATCAGCCCCAGCATTTT; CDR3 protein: CASSPQTGTEAGSNQPQHF
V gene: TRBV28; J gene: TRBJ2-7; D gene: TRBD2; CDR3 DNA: TGTGCCAGCAGCGACATGACTAGCGACGAGCAGTACTTC; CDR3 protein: CASSDMTSDEQYF
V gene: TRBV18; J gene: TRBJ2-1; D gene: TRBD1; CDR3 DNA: TGTGCCAGCTCCCCCGACAGGGTGGGAAATGAGCAGTTCTTC; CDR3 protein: CASSPDRVGNEQFF
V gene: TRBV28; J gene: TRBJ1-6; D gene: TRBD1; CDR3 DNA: TGTGCCAGCGCACCGGGACAGTATAATTCACCCCTCCACTTT; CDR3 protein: CASAPGQYNSPLHF
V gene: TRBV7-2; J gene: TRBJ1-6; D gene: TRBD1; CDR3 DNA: TGTGCCAGCAGCTTAGTATTGGGACAGGGGGCTTCACCCCTCCACTTT; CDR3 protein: CASSLVLGQGASPLHF
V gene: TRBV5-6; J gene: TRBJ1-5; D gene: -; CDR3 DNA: TGTGCCAGCAGCTTAATGGACAGAAGCAATCAGCCCCAGCATTTT; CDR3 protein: CASSLMDRSNQPQHF
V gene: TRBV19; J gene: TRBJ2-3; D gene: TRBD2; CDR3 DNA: TGTGCCAGTAGTATAGATCCCGGTAGCGGGGGACTCCGCACAGATACGCAGTATTTT; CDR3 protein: CASSIDPGSGGLRTDTQYF
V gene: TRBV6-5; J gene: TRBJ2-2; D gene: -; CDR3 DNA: TGTGCCAGCAGTTACTCGAGGAACACCGGGGAGCTGTTTTTT; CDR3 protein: CASSYSRNTGELFF
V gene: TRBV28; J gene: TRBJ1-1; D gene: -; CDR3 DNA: TGTGCCAGCACCCAGGGAGGGTGGGCTTACACTGAAGCTTTCTTT; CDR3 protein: CASTQGGWAYTEAFF
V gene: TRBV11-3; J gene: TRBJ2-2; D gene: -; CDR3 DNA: TGTGCCAGCAGCCGTCCGAACACCGGGGAGCTGTTTTTT; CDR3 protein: CASSRPNTGELFF